The TCR beta chain described here comes from a study of radiotherapy plus CTLA-4 blockade in lung cancer (dated by TCRdb to 2017 to 2018). Study-level background: Among enrolled patients, about 19% had an objective response and roughly 30% reached disease control.

The CDR3 sequence holds 15 residues, the cysteine and phenylalanine included. Just the 45-base CDR3 DNA is kept, in frame starting at base 1. V loses 2 bases at its end and J loses 3 bases; junction bases beyond the gene matches: 6. The germline V gene yields ENHRY for CDR1 and SYGVKD for CDR2. The study tested focal radiation therapy combined with CTLA-4 blockade (ipilimumab) in patients with chemo-refractory metastatic non-small-cell lung cancer. This clone was recorded a few times. Its antigen has not been determined. The record has no base qualities; no much larger clone is one base away. The library came from the immunoSEQ multiplex PCR assay. TCRdb retrieved this table from immuneACCESS and kept in-frame rearrangements only. Not all clones are present; in checked studies, unresolved V genes account for under half, and no reason is known for the remainder. The sample table records approximately 45,000 clones; about 63% of these occur just once. Approximately 17% of the sample belongs to the ten largest clones.

Broad study findings and their caveats: The strongest predictors of response were reported to be early dynamic shifts in blood T cell clones along with a rise in serum interferon-beta following radiation. After treatment with radiotherapy and ipilimumab, TCR clones that originated in tumors expanded in peripheral blood.

Material: peripheral blood, obtained from a patient treated with radiotherapy plus ipilimumab. The source is a human donor with non-small cell lung cancer who had a partial response to radiotherapy plus ipilimumab. This receptor chain uses TRBV10-3 and TRBJ2-7; 8 bases in the junction line up with TRBD1. The nucleotide sequence reads as follows: TGTGCCATCAGTGAGAACAGAGGGACAGGCTACGAGCAGTACTTC. The resulting protein is CAISENRGTGYEQYF.